The 32 T cell receptor beta chains presented below share a single source sample, sequenced in a study of blood T cell repertoires in COVID-19. Libraries were prepared by immunoSEQ multiplex PCR; TCRdb keeps only in-frame clonotypes and omits some of them. The profile shows fewer than 350,000 clones, roughly 85% of them singletons. The specimen was PBMCs or T cells enriched from blood (not recorded which). The receptor set was obtained from a woman in her thirties or forties who had recovered from COVID-19.

The J gene is TRBJ1-1, the V gene TRBV5-4, with 9 positions matching TRBD1. Germline CDR1 SGHNT, CDR2 YYREEE (reference sequence). This CDR3 region has 16 residues. V lost 0 bases and J lost 0; bases outside the gene matches: 3. DNA for the CDR3: TGTGCCAGCAGCTTGGGGGGGACAGGGATGAACACTGAAGCTTTCTTT. Protein: CASSLGGTGMNTEAFF.

In DNA form, the CDR3 reads TGTGCCAGCCGTGGAGGGCAGGGCAATTCACCCCTCCACTTT. Translation: CASRGGQGNSPLHF. J is TRBJ1-6 and V is TRBV28, with a weak D call TRBD1 (5 bases). V shed 8 bases and J shed 7 bases, with 15 bases lying between them. There are 14 residues in the CDR3. CDR1 MDHEN and CDR2 SYDVKM come from the germline V gene.

The rearrangement uses TRBV5-1 and TRBJ2-2; 10 nucleotides match TRBD2. CDR1 and CDR2 (germline): SGHRS, YFSETQ. The CDR3 length is 14 residues. Trimming took 8 bases from V and 5 from J; bases not matched to a gene: 6. CDR3 DNA: TGCGCCAGTTCTAGCGGGAGTTTAACCGGGGAGCTGTTTTTT. Its translation: CASSSGSLTGELFF.

The chain has TRBV7-9 and TRBJ1-2, with TRBD1 matching 9 bases. V was pared by 5 bases and J by 6 bases, with 10 bases of the junction left unmatched. The CDR3 length is 15 residues. The germline gives CDR1 SEHNR, CDR2 FQNEAQ (reference sequence). For the CDR3, the DNA is TGTGCCAGCAGCCAACCCGGGACAGGGATTGATGGCTACACCTTC. Translated: CASSQPGTGIDGYTF.

The chain employs TRBV28 and TRBJ2-7, with 9 bases identical to TRBD1. The CDR3 is made up of 15 amino acids. The V and J ends lost 3 bases and 5 bases, in that order; junction bases with no gene match: 8. CDR1 is MDHEN and CDR2 is SYDVKM in the germline V gene. The CDR3 protein is CASSFPGTGNHEQYF. CDR3 nucleotides: TGTGCCAGCAGTTTTCCCGGGACAGGGAACCACGAGCAGTACTTC. The whole variable domain, remainder taken from reference TRBV28 and TRBJ2-7, is DVKVTQSSRYLVKRTGEKVFLECVQDMDHENMFWYRQDPGLGLRLIYFSYDVKMKEKGDIPEGYSVSREKKERFSLILESASTNQTSMYLCASSFPGTGNHEQYFGPGTRLTVT.

Note on this clone: At one boundary the junction diverges from the germline segment, which might be a read error. The chain uses TRBV28 and TRBJ2-7; 7 bases are a match to TRBD2. Germline V gives CDR1 MDHEN, CDR2 SYDVKM. The CDR3 sequence is 15 residues long. CDR3 sequence reads: CASILGRGETDEQYF. DNA of the CDR3: TGTGCCAGCATTTTAGGCCGGGGGGAGACAGACGAGCAGTACTTC.

This clone appeared a single time. CDR3 in DNA: TGTGCCAGCAGGGACAGGGTGGCTAATGAAAAACTGTTTTTT. Its protein product is CASRDRVANEKLFF. The chain joins TRBV27 to TRBJ1-4, with 8 bases lining up with TRBD1. The junction had 3 bases not matched to a gene; V was cut back by 6 bases and J by 3 bases. Germline assignment: CDR1 MNHEY and CDR2 SMNVEV (reference sequence). The CDR3 runs 14 residues.

The chain joins TRBV7-2 to TRBJ1-3, with D unclear. The CDR3 runs 17 residues. CDR1 is SGHTA, CDR2 FQGNSA, per germline. Trimming removed 5 bases at V and 0 bases at J, with 17 bases between. DNA of the CDR3: TGTGCCAGCAGCGGTCGGGTGTCGTCGCGCTCTGGAAACACCATATATTTT. As protein: CASSGRVSSRSGNTIYF.

This clone was detected a few times. The chain recombines TRBV20-1 with TRBJ2-1, with 13 positions matching TRBD2. Germline V CDR1 and CDR2: DFQATT, SNEGSKA (reference sequence). This CDR3 spans 16 amino acids. V was pared by 3 bases and J by 2 bases, with 4 bases of the junction left unmatched. The CDR3 nucleotides read TGCAGTGCTAGTACTAGCGGGAGGGCCACCTACAATGAGCAGTTCTTC. Protein sequence: CSASTSGRATYNEQFF.

The chain couples TRBV28 to TRBJ2-1, with 13 bases that match TRBD2. J was trimmed by 9 bases and V by 3 bases; bases with no gene match: 17. There are 19 residues in the CDR3. Germline CDR1 MDHEN, CDR2 SYDVKM. The CDR3 nucleotides are TGTGCCAGCAGTTTTCCCACCCGACGGACTAGCGGGAGTCCCGGTGAGCAGTTCTTC. It translates to CASSFPTRRTSGSPGEQFF.

The chain links TRBV5-1 to TRBJ1-6; 8 nucleotides agree with TRBD1. J gave up 10 bases and V 4 bases, and 4 bases lay outside the gene matches. From germline, CDR1 is SGHRS and CDR2 YFSETQ. The CDR3 totals 13 residues. The CDR3 DNA reads as TGCGCCAGCAGCGAGGACAGGGTGTCACCCCTCCACTTT. Encoded protein: CASSEDRVSPLHF.

The V gene is TRBV10-3, the J gene TRBJ2-3, with D perhaps TRBD2 (6 bases). Germline CDR1 reads ENHRY; CDR2 reads SYGVKD. CDR3 length: 12 amino acids. Written as DNA, the CDR3 is TGTGCAACCGGGAGAAGCACAGATACGCAGTATTTT. It yields the protein CATGRSTDTQYF.

The V call is TRBV20-1, the J call TRBJ2-5, with 7 bases matching TRBD2. After removal of 3 bases from V and 3 bases from J, the junction contained 7 bases not matched to a gene. CDR3 size: 14 residues. Per germline, CDR1 DFQATT and CDR2 SNEGSKA (reference sequence). The CDR3 bases are TGCAGTGCTAGTAGGGTCCGGGGGGAAGAGACCCAGTACTTC. Translating gives CSASRVRGEETQYF.

This chain joins TRBV7-8 and TRBJ2-7; D uncertain. Germline V lookup: CDR1 SGHVS, CDR2 FQNEAQ. The CDR3 covers 13 residues. Trimming took off 2 bases at V and 5 bases at J, with 10 bases between the two ends. The CDR3 region is CASSLIFTHEQYF. The CDR3, as DNA: TGTGCCAGCAGCTTAATCTTTACTCACGAGCAGTACTTC. Using reference TRBV7-8 and TRBJ2-7 for the parts outside the CDR3, the full variable domain is GAGVSQSPRYKVAKRGQDVALRCDPISGHVSLFWYQQALGQGPEFLTYFQNEAQLDKSGLPSDRFFAERPEGSVSTLKIQRTQQEDSAVYLCASSLIFTHEQYFGPGTRLTVT.

With regard to this clone: One end of the junction fails to match germline, which may point to a read error. V gene TRBV28 combines with J gene TRBJ2-7; 10 bases agree with TRBD2. The length of the CDR3 is 13 residues. The germline V gene encodes CDR1 MDHEN and CDR2 SYDVKM. The DNA for the CDR3 is TGTGCCAGCAGTACCCCGGCTAGCGGGAGCGCCATCTTC. Amino acid sequence: CASSTPASGSAIF.

The chain uses TRBV7-8 and TRBJ1-2; the D is unclear. V was pared by 1 base and J by 6 bases, with 9 bases between. The CDR3 totals 13 residues. The V gene's germline CDR1 is SGHVS and CDR2 FQNEAQ. CDR3 nucleotide sequence: TGTGCCAGCAGCTTAGGGGGAGATCATGGCTACACCTTC. It translates to CASSLGGDHGYTF.

V usage is TRBV6-2 or TRBV6-3 and J usage is TRBJ2-7; the match to TRBD1 covers 7 bases. CDR3 length equals 14 residues. The V and J ends lost 6 bases and 0 bases, in that order; junction bases with no gene match: 5. Germline CDR1 reads MNHEY; CDR2 reads SVGEGT. The CDR3 reads CASSQRQGSYEQYF. CDR3 in DNA: TGTGCCAGCAGCCAACGACAGGGCTCCTACGAGCAGTACTTC.

The rearrangement joins TRBV2 to TRBJ1-3; D is undetermined. This CDR3 contains 14 residues. CDR1 is SNHLY, CDR2 FYNNEI, per germline. V lost 5 bases and J 0 bases, leaving 8 bases between the germline ends. The DNA of the CDR3 is TGTGCCAGCAGTACAGATTACTCTGGAAACACCATATATTTT. This codes for CASSTDYSGNTIYF. Full variable domain (remainder filled in from reference TRBV2 and TRBJ1-3): EPEVTQTPSHQVTQMGQEVILRCVPISNHLYFYWYRQILGQKVEFLVSFYNNEISEKSEIFDDQFSVERPDGSNFTLKIRSTKLEDSAMYFCASSTDYSGNTIYFGEGSWLTVV.

The V and J genes are TRBV4-1 and TRBJ1-1, with TRBD1 matching 7 bases. The germline gives CDR1 MGHRA, CDR2 YSYEKL. The ends lost 1 base at V and 5 bases at J; junction bases unmatched: 4. This CDR3 contains 14 residues. Here the CDR3 DNA reads TGCGCCAGCAGCCAAGTGCCAGGGGGGACTGAAGCTTTCTTT. Protein: CASSQVPGGTEAFF.

V and J are TRBV19 and TRBJ2-7; TRBD1 might be the D (7 bases). Trimming removed 4 bases from V and 2 bases from J, with 24 bases in between. This CDR3 is built from 18 residues. CDR1 LNHDA and CDR2 SQIVND come from the germline V gene (reference sequence). The CDR3 coding sequence is TGTGCCAGTAGTACCAGACAGGGCGGGGCTAGCGTCCCCTACGAGCAGTACTTC. This gives the protein CASSTRQGGASVPYEQYF.

This clone has only one observation. V usage is TRBV28 and J usage is TRBJ1-5; D is uncertain. Trimming left V 9 bases short and J 5 bases short, with 14 bases between. The CDR3 contains 13 residues. The germline CDR1 and CDR2 sequences are MDHEN and SYDVKM. The CDR3 DNA sequence: TGTGCCAGTTTAAGTTCAGGTTATCAGCCCCAGCATTTT. This encodes CASLSSGYQPQHF.

J is TRBJ2-7 and V is TRBV7-2; no reliable D call. Germline V gives CDR1 SGHTA, CDR2 FQGNSA. The CDR3 consists of 13 residues. The V end lost 5 bases, the J end lost 6 bases, and 14 bases lay between the germline ends. The CDR3 region is CASSPLVPGEQYF. The CDR3, as DNA: TGTGCCAGCAGCCCACTCGTCCCGGGCGAGCAGTACTTC.

The chain has TRBV5-1 and TRBJ2-7; D is unresolved. V dropped 0 bases and J dropped 6 bases, with 10 bases sitting between them. There are 13 residues in the CDR3. Germline CDR1 and CDR2: SGHRS and YFSETQ. CDR3 sequence reads: CASSLVTVSEQYF. CDR3 in DNA: TGCGCCAGCAGCTTGGTCACGGTAAGCGAGCAGTACTTC. Full variable domain (rest looked up from reference TRBV5-1 and TRBJ2-7): KAGVTQTPRYLIKTRGQQVTLSCSPISGHRSVSWYQQTPGQGLQFLFEYFSETQRNKGNFPGRFSGRQFSNSRSEMNVSTLELGDSALYLCASSLVTVSEQYFGPGTRLTVT.

The chain combines TRBV10-3 with TRBJ1-1; TRBD1 agrees at 8 bases. The V gene end was trimmed by 6 bases and the J gene end by 3 bases; junction bases not matched to a gene: 6. The CDR3 totals 14 residues. Germline CDR1 and CDR2: ENHRY and SYGVKD. CDR3 residues: CAISGQGGDTEAFF. In DNA, the CDR3 is TGTGCCATCAGCGGACAGGGTGGGGACACTGAAGCTTTCTTT.

The J gene is TRBJ1-4, the V gene TRBV5-6, with D hard to call. This CDR3 is 14 amino acids long. Trimming removed 0 bases at V and 4 bases at J, with 7 bases between. CDR1 and CDR2 (germline): SGHDT, YYEEEE. CDR3: CASSLGARNEKLFF. The CDR3, as DNA: TGTGCCAGCAGCTTGGGGGCCCGTAATGAAAAACTGTTTTTT.

The V gene is TRBV6-2 or TRBV6-3, the J gene TRBJ1-2; TRBD1 agrees at 7 bases. J was trimmed by 1 base and V by 6 bases; bases with no gene match: 8. CDR3 length: 15 residues. Germline loops: CDR1 MNHEY, CDR2 SVGEGT. The CDR3 DNA sequence: TGTGCCAGCAGCGACAGACCAGGGGGTAACTATGGCTACACCTTC. Encoded protein: CASSDRPGGNYGYTF.

V is TRBV6-5 and J is TRBJ1-2; D is uncertain. This CDR3 region has 14 residues. Germline CDR1 and CDR2: MNHEY and SVGAGI. V was clipped by 10 bases and J by 4 bases, with 19 bases between them. The CDR3 reads CANSPTLGPYGYTF. The CDR3 DNA reads TGTGCCAATTCACCCACGCTGGGCCCCTATGGCTACACCTTC.

The chain joins TRBV6-5 to TRBJ2-7, with D perhaps matching TRBD1 (6 bases). Germline V gives CDR1 MNHEY, CDR2 SVGAGI. With 6 bases removed from V and 3 bases from J, the gap between germline ends came to 15 bases. The CDR3 sequence is 14 residues long. CDR3 protein: CASSPGHVNYEQYF. For the CDR3, the DNA is TGTGCCAGCAGCCCGGGACACGTCAACTACGAGCAGTACTTC.

The chain couples TRBV28 to TRBJ1-6, with D unclear. This CDR3 region has 12 residues. Germline CDR1 reads MDHEN; CDR2 reads SYDVKM. Trimming removed 2 bases from V and 12 bases from J, with 8 bases in between. The CDR3 DNA follows: TGTGCCAGCAGTTTAAGGCAGGAACCCCTCCACTTT. This encodes CASSLRQEPLHF.

In this sample, this clone turned up many times. Other DNA sequences in this sample translate to the same CDR3. The chain recombines TRBV27 with TRBJ1-5; D remains ambiguous. This CDR3 spans 14 amino acids. V was pared by 0 bases and J by 6 bases, with 9 bases between. CDR1 MNHEY and CDR2 SMNVEV come from the germline V gene (reference sequence). CDR3 bases: TGTGCCAGCAGTTTATCGGCAGGCGTTCAGCCCCAGCATTTT. Amino acid sequence: CASSLSAGVQPQHF.

This chain joins TRBV2 and TRBJ1-4; maybe TRBD1 (5 bases). Germline lookup yields CDR1 SNHLY and CDR2 FYNNEI. The length of the CDR3 is 13 residues. Trimming left V 10 bases short and J 7 bases short, with 16 bases between. CDR3 residues: CATTRGSGEKLFF. The CDR3 DNA reads as TGTGCCACGACTAGGGGTAGTGGTGAAAAACTGTTTTTT.

The chain has TRBV28 and TRBJ1-5, with D unclear. CDR3 length equals 17 residues. CDR1 and CDR2 (germline): MDHEN, SYDVKM. V dropped 7 bases and J dropped 1 base, with 20 bases sitting between them. The CDR3: CASNSGRGLGSNQPQHF. The CDR3 bases are TGTGCCAGCAATTCTGGACGAGGACTTGGCAGCAATCAGCCCCAGCATTTT.